This paragraph covers one TCR beta chain sequence. Participant-given clinical history determined each cohort assignment. This sample was included in a study of blood T cell repertoires in COVID-19. Study overall: T cells, B-cell-depleted T cells, or PBMCs supplied cDNA or gDNA.

Some clones are missing from TCRdb's copy, which holds only in-frame ones; the method was immunoSEQ multiplex PCR. This table holds approximately 200,000 clones, about 83% found once. The receptor was derived from a woman aged 30 to 39 who had recovered from COVID-19. The sample was PBMCs or T cells enriched from blood (not recorded which).

The CDR3 loop is CASSLYTSGTYEQYF. The CDR3, as DNA: TGTGCCAGCAGTTTATATACTAGCGGGACTTACGAGCAGTACTTC. The V gene is TRBV28, the J gene TRBJ2-7; 10 nucleotides line up with TRBD2. The ends lost 1 base at V and 4 bases at J; junction bases unmatched: 4. The CDR3 is 15 amino acids. Looked up from germline, CDR1 is MDHEN and CDR2 is SYDVKM.